This TCR beta chain was profiled in a study of blood T cell repertoires in COVID-19 (TCRdb year 2020). For context, the study as a whole: Samples covering the acute and convalescent phases of COVID-19 were provided by collaborators in the United States, Italy and Spain. Subjects who had been exposed to COVID-19, were actively infected with it, or had recovered from it provided the deeply sampled blood TCRbeta repertoires that made up the dataset. A de-identified subject ID, COVID-19 status, age in years and sex were almost always included in the sample metadata. The material from the prospective study consisted of cDNA or gDNA derived from T cells, B-cell-depleted T cells, or PBMCs. The repertoires were released in a freely available public database intended as a resource for research on the immune response to SARS-CoV-2. Samples were obtained from the ongoing ImmuneRACE study (first 160 participants) and from 1,000 to 1,500 subjects provided by 6 global collaborators. Where available, HLA class I and class II types were taken from metadata supplied by the sample provider and were not determined by assay-based typing. The research as a whole found: The quantity of clinical and demographic metadata differed by source and by participant and was supplied without curation.

Remarks on this clone: Its cognate antigen has yet to be identified. Nothing much larger sits one base from this clone, and base qualities are not available.

TCRbeta CDR3 regions were amplified from genomic DNA using the immunoSEQ Assay, a bias-controlled multiplex PCR. In the authors' own workflow: The number of nucleated cells in each sample was estimated from the amplification of reference gene primers within the assay. To quantify the absolute abundance of each unique TCRbeta CDR3 rearrangement, sequence reads were collapsed and filtered. Productive Simpson clonality was computed per sample as the square root of Simpson's diversity index over productive rearrangements. TCRdb re-hosts the immuneACCESS table, in-frame sequences only. Its copies lack some clones; in the studies checked, an unresolved V gene accounts for under half of them, and the cause for the rest is not known. The V and J calls and clone size come from that table; D and trimming were worked out from the DNA. In all, the sample holds about 89,000 clones, and 81% of those were seen once. About 10% of the sample goes to the ten largest clones.

Collaborating institutions collected whole blood in K2EDTA tubes following their own protocols. Collaborator samples were shipped for TCRbeta analysis as frozen whole blood, isolated PBMCs, or DNA extracted from either sample type. V lost 4 bases and J lost 6 bases, and the count of bases not matched to a germline gene is 8. According to the germline V gene (reference sequence), CDR1 reads SGHNT and CDR2 reads YYREEE. From the cysteine up to the phenylalanine, the CDR3 has a length of 15 residues. Only CDR3 DNA is held: 45 bases, read in frame from base 1. The sequencing sample was made of peripheral blood. The receptor chain draws on TRBV5-4 and TRBJ1-3; the central 9 bases match TRBD1. This sequence originates from an elderly woman with acute or convalescent COVID-19. The CDR3 region: CASSRKGQGINTIYF. The DNA sequence follows: TGTGCCAGCAGCAGGAAGGGACAGGGCATAAACACCATATATTTT. Full variable domain (CDR3 extended with the reference TRBV5-4 and TRBJ1-3 proteins): ETGVTQSPTHLIKTRGQQVTLRCSSQSGHNTVSWYQQALGQGPQFIFQYYREEENGRGNFPPRFSGLQFPNYSSELNVNALELDDSALYLCASSRKGQGINTIYFGEGSWLTVV.